The clone carrying this TCR beta chain has more than one count but fewer than ten. The antigen is not known. The data are from a study of T cells in Graves' hyperthyroidism and ophthalmopathy. Findings and limits, study-wide: Most expanded thyroid clonotypes above 0.001 also appeared in blood.

Amplification of TCR beta CDR3 regions was performed using RNA transcripts as template. Using the HTBI primer set, a first-round RT-PCR was run on the TCR CDR3. TCRdb reprocessed the multiplex PCR reads via MiXCR and lists one record per CDR3 protein. Of about 400,000 distinct CDR3 sequences listed, around 25% are singletons. The CDR3 has 12 amino acids. Trimming took 6 bases from V and 1 from J, leaving 7 bases between them. Graves' hyperthyroidism was deemed stable given no ophthalmopathy progression within 18 months. 10 ml of fresh peripheral blood supplied the PBMCs. The chain carries TRBV12-3 or TRBV12-4 and TRBJ2-7; no clear D. The clonotype originates from a man between 45 and 60 years old with Graves' hyperthyroidism. The sample consisted of blood. Here the CDR3 DNA reads TGTGCCAGCAGGGACCAGTCCTACGAGCAGTACTTC. Translation gives CASRDQSYEQYF.